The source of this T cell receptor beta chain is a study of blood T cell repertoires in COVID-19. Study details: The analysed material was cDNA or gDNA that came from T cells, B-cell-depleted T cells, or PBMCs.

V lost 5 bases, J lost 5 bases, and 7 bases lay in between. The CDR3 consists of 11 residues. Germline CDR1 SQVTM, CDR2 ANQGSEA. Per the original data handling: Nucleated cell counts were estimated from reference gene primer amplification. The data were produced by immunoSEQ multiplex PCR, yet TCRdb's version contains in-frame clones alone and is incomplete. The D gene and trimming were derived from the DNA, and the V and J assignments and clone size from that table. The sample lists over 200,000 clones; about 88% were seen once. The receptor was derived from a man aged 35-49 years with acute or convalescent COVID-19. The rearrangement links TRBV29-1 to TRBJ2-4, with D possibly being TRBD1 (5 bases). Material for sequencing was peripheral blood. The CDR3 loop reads CSVQTENIQYF. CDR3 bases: TGCAGCGTTCAGACAGAAAACATTCAGTACTTC.